Listed below are T cell receptor beta chains from one sample, sequenced in a study of blood T cell repertoires in COVID-19. Sequencing used immunoSEQ multiplex PCR; TCRdb keeps in-frame clones, though not all of them. This sample has some 150,000 clones, with about 83% found just once. The material sequenced was peripheral blood. The source of these receptors is a woman aged 35 to 49 with acute or convalescent COVID-19. The CDR3 runs from the conserved cysteine through the conserved F or W. Fields, in order: J gene, D gene, clone size, V gene, CDR3 protein, CDR3 DNA. A D gene is named only where the DNA matches it firmly. The size field is filled for only some rows; it gives once, few, many or a size class.

>TRBJ1-2|TRBD1|.|TRBV4-3
CASTGTGMRGYTF
TGCGCCAGCACCGGGACAGGGATGAGGGGCTACACCTTC
>TRBJ2-7|TRBD1|.|TRBV5-7
CASSSSGTGNAYEQYF
TGTGCCAGCAGTTCCTCCGGGACAGGGAATGCCTACGAGCAGTACTTC
>TRBJ2-1|TRBD1|once|TRBV27
CASSPGTGGNEQFF
TGTGCCAGCAGTCCCGGGACAGGGGGAAATGAGCAGTTCTTC
>TRBJ2-2|TRBD1|once|TRBV7-9
CASSSFVGQGATGELFF
TGTGCCAGCAGCTCCTTCGTCGGACAGGGAGCCACCGGGGAGCTGTTTTTT
>TRBJ1-1|.|few|TRBV7-9
CASSLAGGWNTEAFF
TGTGCCAGCAGCTTAGCGGGGGGGTGGAACACTGAAGCTTTCTTT
>TRBJ2-5|TRBD1|.|TRBV6-2/TRBV6-3
CASSPGTGVETQYF
TGTGCCAGCAGTCCCGGGACAGGGGTCGAGACCCAGTACTTC
>TRBJ1-4|TRBD1|.|TRBV19
CASRVGTGATNEKLFF
TGTGCCAGTAGGGTCGGGACAGGGGCAACTAATGAAAAACTGTTTTTT
>TRBJ2-7|TRBD1|.|TRBV27
CASSSGQGAYREQYF
TGTGCCAGCAGTTCCGGACAGGGGGCATATCGAGAGCAGTACTTC
>TRBJ2-1|TRBD1|.|TRBV11-2
CASTTGTGVNEQFF
TGTGCCAGCACCACCGGGACAGGGGTCAATGAGCAGTTCTTC
>TRBJ1-1|TRBD1|.|TRBV12-5
CASGLVLLFGQGNTEAFF
TGTGCTAGTGGTTTGGTACTCCTTTTTGGACAGGGGAACACTGAAGCTTTCTTT
>TRBJ2-1|.|.|TRBV4-3
CASSQDGRVNNEQFF
TGCGCCAGCAGCCAAGATGGGCGAGTCAACAATGAGCAGTTCTTC
>TRBJ1-1|.|.|TRBV5-1
CASSLARMNTEAFF
TGCGCCAGCAGCTTGGCCAGAATGAACACTGAAGCTTTCTTT
>TRBJ2-7|TRBD1|.|TRBV28
CASGRDRVDEQYF
TGTGCCAGCGGCCGGGACAGGGTAGACGAGCAGTACTTC
>TRBJ2-1|.|.|TRBV21-1
CASTPGGSSYNEQFF
TGTGCCAGCACCCCCGGCGGGAGCTCCTACAATGAGCAGTTCTTC
>TRBJ1-3|.|.|TRBV29-1
CSVGLRLGGLFSGNTIYF
TGCAGCGTTGGGTTAAGGTTGGGAGGGCTATTCTCTGGAAACACCATATATTTT
>TRBJ2-1|TRBD2|.|TRBV2
CASRRSSGGNEQFF
TGTGCCAGCAGGAGGTCTAGCGGGGGCAATGAGCAGTTCTTC
>TRBJ2-2|TRBD1|.|TRBV24-1
CATSATGGSGELFF
TGTGCCACCAGTGCCACAGGGGGAAGCGGGGAGCTGTTTTTT
>TRBJ2-5|.|.|TRBV5-3
CARRSTGDSYQETQYF
TGTGCCAGAAGATCCACAGGGGACTCGTACCAAGAGACCCAGTACTTC
>TRBJ2-7|.|.|TRBV4-2
CASSQERVVGEQYF
TGTGCCAGCAGCCAAGAGCGGGTAGTGGGTGAGCAGTACTTC
>TRBJ2-7|.|.|TRBV4-3
CASSQEFLYEQYF
TGCGCCAGCAGCCAAGAGTTCCTCTACGAGCAGTACTTC
>TRBJ1-2|.|.|TRBV5-6
CASSLTGDYGYTF
TGTGCCAGCAGCTTGACAGGTGACTATGGCTACACCTTC
>TRBJ1-2|.|.|TRBV11-2
CASSLDRGEIYGYTF
TGTGCCAGCAGCTTAGATCGAGGAGAGATCTATGGCTACACCTTC
>TRBJ2-7|TRBD2|.|TRBV19
CASSPATGTSYEQYF
TGTGCCAGTAGTCCCGCCACCGGGACTAGCTACGAGCAGTACTTC
>TRBJ2-7|TRBD1|.|TRBV2
CASSPDRVGNEQYF
TGTGCCAGCAGCCCGGACAGGGTGGGGAACGAGCAGTACTTC
>TRBJ2-7|TRBD1|.|TRBV15
CATSRVVGGLGEQYF
TGTGCCACCAGCAGAGTGGTAGGGGGCTTGGGGGAGCAGTACTTC
>TRBJ1-4|TRBD1|many|TRBV7-6
CASSLATGGISGKLFF
TGTGCCAGCAGCTTAGCTACAGGGGGCATTTCGGGAAAACTGTTTTTT
>TRBJ1-2|.|.|TRBV5-1
CASSLVPGSPYGYTF
TGCGCCAGCAGCTTGGTTCCAGGGTCTCCCTATGGCTACACCTTC
>TRBJ1-2|TRBD1|.|TRBV4-1
CASSQVGTGHGYTF
TGCGCCAGCAGCCAAGTAGGGACAGGGCATGGCTACACCTTC
>TRBJ2-1|.|.|TRBV6-5
CASSYSLGGRVDEQFF
TGTGCCAGCAGTTACTCCCTTGGTGGCAGGGTCGATGAGCAGTTCTTC
>TRBJ1-2|TRBD1|.|TRBV6-2/TRBV6-3
CASSSPRDRGAANYGYTF
TGTGCCAGCAGTTCCCCCCGGGACAGGGGGGCCGCTAACTATGGCTACACCTTC
>TRBJ2-5|TRBD2|.|TRBV5-4
CASSLPGTSGSETQYF
TGTGCCAGCAGCTTACCCGGGACTAGCGGGAGTGAGACCCAGTACTTC
>TRBJ2-5|TRBD1|.|TRBV25-1
CASSDPGTGVETQYF
TGTGCCAGCAGTGACCCCGGGACAGGGGTGGAGACCCAGTACTTC
>TRBJ1-2|.|.|TRBV20-1
CSASDPGSYGYTF
TGCAGTGCTAGTGATCCGGGGAGCTATGGCTACACCTTC
>TRBJ1-1|.|.|TRBV20-1
CSASKTWATEAFF
TGCAGTGCTAGTAAAACGTGGGCCACTGAAGCTTTCTTT
>TRBJ2-7|.|.|TRBV27
CASSLAGRFSYEQYF
TGTGCCAGCAGTTTAGCGGGGAGGTTCTCCTACGAGCAGTACTTC
>TRBJ1-5|.|.|TRBV30
CAWSVRVSNQPQHF
TGTGCCTGGAGTGTACGGGTCAGCAATCAGCCCCAGCATTTT
>TRBJ2-2|.|.|TRBV6-2/TRBV6-3
CASSPDSSTGELFF
TGTGCCAGCAGTCCAGACAGTAGCACCGGGGAGCTGTTTTTT
>TRBJ2-1|TRBD2|.|TRBV9
CASSFTSDGEQFF
TGTGCCAGCAGCTTTACTAGCGATGGGGAGCAGTTCTTC
>TRBJ2-2|.|once|TRBV9
CASSEGGGFTGELFF
TGTGCCAGCAGCGAAGGGGGAGGGTTCACCGGGGAGCTGTTTTTT
>TRBJ2-1|TRBD2|few|TRBV4-1
CASSQGGTRIYNEQFF
TGCGCCAGCAGCCAAGGCGGGACTAGGATCTACAATGAGCAGTTCTTC